These 32 T cell receptor beta chains share one sample of origin, sequenced in a study of OX40 agonist ivuxolimab in advanced cancers. Generated by immunoSEQ multiplex PCR, the TCRdb table keeps only in-frame clones and is missing some. The sample records just under 80,000 clones, approximately 84% being singletons. The sample in question was CD4+ or CD8+ T cells sorted from blood, obtained in a trial of the OX40 agonist ivuxolimab. The receptors come from an adult with an advanced solid tumor such as melanoma, head and neck, liver or kidney cancer.

The chain carries TRBV7-2 and TRBJ2-1; a weak D match, TRBD1 (5 bases). CDR3 length: 14 amino acids. CDR1 SGHTA and CDR2 FQGNSA come from the germline V gene. Trimming shortened V by 2 bases and J by 7 bases, and 12 bases separated the two germline ends. CDR3 DNA sequence: TGTGCCAGCAGCTTAAACGCAGGGCAAAATGAGCAGTTCTTC. Translating gives CASSLNAGQNEQFF. The variable domain in full, completed from reference TRBV7-2 and TRBJ2-1, reads GAGVSQSPSNKVTEKGKDVELRCDPISGHTALYWYRQSLGQGLEFLIYFQGNSAPDKSGLPSDRFSAERTGGSVSTLTIQRTQQEDSAVYLCASSLNAGQNEQFFGPGTRLTVL.

The rearrangement links TRBV7-2 to TRBJ2-4; 10 positions agree with TRBD1. The CDR3 extends over 18 amino acids. Germline assignment: CDR1 SGHTA and CDR2 FQGNSA. The V gene end was trimmed by 5 bases and the J gene end by 2 bases; junction bases not matched to a gene: 12. In DNA, the CDR3 is TGTGCCAGCAGCCAAAGGGGGGACAGGGGTGGTTCCAAAAACATTCAGTACTTC. Amino acids: CASSQRGDRGGSKNIQYF.

The chain is built from TRBV4-1 and TRBJ1-5; weak D call: TRBD1 (5 bases). The CDR3 is 19 amino acids. Germline V gene lookup returns CDR1 MGHRA and CDR2 YSYEKL. V was cut by 1 base and J by 5 bases, with 24 bases left in between. The CDR3 is CASSQVKGPTQRPDQPQHF. CDR3 nucleotide sequence: TGCGCCAGCAGCCAAGTTAAGGGGCCGACGCAACGTCCCGATCAGCCCCAGCATTTT.

This chain joins TRBV5-4 and TRBJ2-3, with 9 bases lining up with TRBD2. The germline gives CDR1 SGHNT, CDR2 YYREEE (reference sequence). The length of the CDR3 is 16 residues. J lost 5 bases, V lost 0 bases, and 7 bases had no gene match. The CDR3 is CASSLDVAGVRDTQYF. CDR3 nucleotides: TGTGCCAGCAGCTTGGACGTAGCGGGAGTCAGAGATACGCAGTATTTT.

CDR3 in DNA: TGTGCCAGCAGCTTAGAGTCACAGGGGATTTACGAGCAGTACTTC. Translated: CASSLESQGIYEQYF. The chain couples TRBV7-2 to TRBJ2-7; TRBD1 aligns across 7 bases. Trimming took 1 base from V and 4 from J; bases not matched to a gene: 7. There are 15 residues in the CDR3. Germline V lookup: CDR1 SGHTA, CDR2 FQGNSA. Full variable domain (remainder filled in from reference TRBV7-2 and TRBJ2-7): GAGVSQSPSNKVTEKGKDVELRCDPISGHTALYWYRQSLGQGLEFLIYFQGNSAPDKSGLPSDRFSAERTGGSVSTLTIQRTQQEDSAVYLCASSLESQGIYEQYFGPGTRLTVT.

The chain joins TRBV30 to TRBJ1-5; no firm D call. This CDR3 spans 14 amino acids. Deletions cut 3 bases from V and 9 bases from J, with 18 bases between. CDR1 and CDR2 (germline): GTSNPN, SVGIG (reference sequence). This CDR3 reads CAWSSKSGKGPQHF. The DNA of the CDR3 is TGTGCCTGGAGCTCGAAAAGCGGGAAAGGGCCCCAGCATTTT.

J is TRBJ2-3 and V is TRBV7-2; TRBD2 is a possible D gene (6 bases). This CDR3 region has 14 residues. Germline lookup yields CDR1 SGHTA and CDR2 FQGNSA. Trimming took 5 bases from V and 6 from J, leaving 15 bases between them. CDR3 residues: CASSRARGTDTQYF. The CDR3 bases are TGTGCCAGCAGCCGGGCCCGGGGGACCGATACGCAGTATTTT. The full variable domain, rest sourced from reference TRBV7-2 and TRBJ2-3, is GAGVSQSPSNKVTEKGKDVELRCDPISGHTALYWYRQSLGQGLEFLIYFQGNSAPDKSGLPSDRFSAERTGGSVSTLTIQRTQQEDSAVYLCASSRARGTDTQYFGPGTRLTVL.

V gene TRBV7-9 combines with J gene TRBJ1-2, with 8 bases fitting TRBD1. The CDR3 extends over 13 amino acids. The V and J ends lost 6 bases and 8 bases, in that order; junction bases with no gene match: 8. CDR1 SEHNR and CDR2 FQNEAQ come from the germline V gene (reference sequence). The CDR3 reads CASRTDRVDGYTF. CDR3 in DNA: TGTGCCAGCAGAACGGACAGGGTCGACGGCTACACCTTC.

V usage is TRBV5-1 and J usage is TRBJ2-2, with D possibly TRBD1 on 6 matching bases. The CDR3 is made up of 14 amino acids. Looked up from germline, CDR1 is SGHRS and CDR2 is YFSETQ. Trimming took off 4 bases at V and 4 bases at J, with 11 bases between the two ends. CDR3 loop: CASSPGHLTGELFF. CDR3 nucleotide sequence: TGCGCCAGCAGCCCGGGACACCTCACCGGGGAGCTGTTTTTT.

This clone was seen only a few times. The rearrangement joins TRBV28 to TRBJ1-2; D is uncertain. Per germline, CDR1 MDHEN and CDR2 SYDVKM. V was clipped by 6 bases and J by 8 bases, with 10 bases between them. CDR3 length: 11 residues. The CDR3 sequence: CASSSVAGYTF. The CDR3 coding sequence is TGTGCCAGCAGCTCCGTTGCCGGCTACACCTTC.

The rearrangement uses TRBV7-2 and TRBJ2-1; D ambiguous. Trimming took 2 bases from V and 1 from J, leaving 12 bases between them. CDR3 length equals 16 residues. CDR1 SGHTA and CDR2 FQGNSA come from the germline V gene. The CDR3 protein is CASSLRSSLSYNEQFF. The CDR3 nucleotides are TGTGCCAGCAGCTTAAGGTCTTCTTTGTCCTACAATGAGCAGTTCTTC.

The rearrangement links TRBV7-2 to TRBJ1-2, with D possibly TRBD1 on 5 matching bases. This CDR3 spans 14 amino acids. The germline CDR1 and CDR2 sequences are SGHTA and FQGNSA. With 1 base removed from V and 5 bases from J, the gap between germline ends came to 11 bases. CDR3 coding DNA: TGTGCCAGCAGCTTAGAATCGACAGCGTATGGCTACACCTTC. Its translation is CASSLESTAYGYTF.

CDR3 bases: TGTGCCACCAGCAGAGATCGGGGGGTTGGAAACACCATATATTTT. It specifies CATSRDRGVGNTIYF. This chain connects TRBV15 to TRBJ1-3; possibly TRBD1 for D (5 bases). Per the germline V gene, CDR1 is LNHNV and CDR2 is YYDKDF (reference sequence). V lost 0 bases to trimming and J lost 3 bases, with 9 bases between them. This CDR3 has 15 amino acids.

The chain has TRBV19 and TRBJ2-2; D is unresolved. V was cut by 8 bases and J by 5 bases, with 18 bases left in between. Germline lookup yields CDR1 LNHDA and CDR2 SQIVND (reference sequence). The CDR3 is made up of 15 amino acids. DNA for the CDR3: TGTGCCAGTGGCCCTTTACAGTCGCGGACCGGGGAGCTGTTTTTT. Its translation: CASGPLQSRTGELFF.

J is TRBJ1-1 and V is TRBV6-1; D uncertain. Trimming took 1 base from V and 1 from J, leaving 7 bases between them. The CDR3 sequence is 14 residues long. The V gene's germline CDR1 is MNHNS and CDR2 SASEGT. The CDR3 sequence: CASSEERRNTEAFF. The CDR3 DNA sequence: TGTGCCAGCAGTGAAGAAAGGAGGAACACTGAAGCTTTCTTT.

This clone appeared once. V usage is TRBV11-2 and J usage is TRBJ1-2, with D tentatively TRBD1 (5 bases). Trimming shortened V by 4 bases and J by 6 bases, and 6 bases separated the two germline ends. There are 11 residues in the CDR3. Germline V gene sequence: CDR1 SGHAT, CDR2 FQNNGV. In nucleotides, the CDR3 is TGTGCCAGCAGCTCAGGGAATGGCTACACCTTC. Translation: CASSSGNGYTF.

The chain joins TRBV11-2 to TRBJ2-7, with 7 positions matching TRBD2. From germline, CDR1 is SGHAT and CDR2 FQNNGV. Trimming took 2 bases from V and 6 from J; bases not matched to a gene: 10. The CDR3 length is 15 residues. The CDR3 here is CASSLISGGGTEQYF. The DNA of the CDR3 is TGTGCCAGCAGCTTAATTTCGGGAGGAGGTACCGAGCAGTACTTC.

In the case of this clone: Other DNA sequences in this sample translate to the same CDR3. V is TRBV11-2 and J is TRBJ2-1; unclear D gene. Germline lookup yields CDR1 SGHAT and CDR2 FQNNGV. With 1 base removed from V and 5 bases from J, the gap between germline ends came to 6 bases. The CDR3 consists of 13 residues. The CDR3 region has the DNA TGTGCCAGCAGCTTAGGCTCAAACAATGAGCAGTTCTTC. It translates to CASSLGSNNEQFF.

The chain uses TRBV30 and TRBJ1-2; D ambiguous. Germline V gene sequence: CDR1 GTSNPN, CDR2 SVGIG (reference sequence). The CDR3 is 12 amino acids. V shed 0 bases and J shed 6 bases, with 8 bases lying between them. CDR3 nucleotides: TGTGCCTGGAGTGTACGCTGGGATGGCTACACCTTC. This translates into CAWSVRWDGYTF. Using reference TRBV30 and TRBJ1-2 for the parts outside the CDR3, the full variable domain is SQTIHQWPATLVQPVGSPLSLECTVEGTSNPNLYWYRQAAGRGLQLLFYSVGIGQISSEVPQNLSASRPQDRQFILSSKKLLLSDSGFYLCAWSVRWDGYTFGSGTRLTVV.

This chain links TRBV6-5 with TRBJ2-7; TRBD1 agrees at 9 bases. V lost 5 bases to trimming and J lost 4 bases; unmatched junction nucleotides: 6. Germline CDR1 reads MNHEY; CDR2 reads SVGAGI. CDR3 size: 14 residues. This CDR3 reads CASSTGQGPYEQYF. The CDR3, as DNA: TGTGCCAGCAGTACTGGACAGGGGCCGTACGAGCAGTACTTC.

This chain joins TRBV5-6 and TRBJ1-5; D gene ambiguous. CDR1 SGHDT and CDR2 YYEEEE come from the germline V gene. The V and J ends lost 3 bases and 2 bases respectively, with 24 bases between them. This CDR3 comprises 19 residues. CDR3 bases: TGTGCCAGCAGCTCAAATCAATGGGGTTTGGCCGGGCGCAATCAGCCCCAGCATTTT. It specifies CASSSNQWGLAGRNQPQHF.

The V and J genes are TRBV5-1 and TRBJ2-5; TRBD2 matches 7 bases. With V trimmed by 8 bases and J by 4 bases, 8 bases remained unmatched. This CDR3 has 13 amino acids. Germline CDR1 reads SGHRS; CDR2 reads YFSETQ. The CDR3 protein is CASWRGEGETQYF. The DNA for the CDR3 is TGCGCCAGTTGGAGAGGGGAGGGAGAGACCCAGTACTTC.

The chain recombines TRBV10-1 with TRBJ2-1; 9 nucleotides agree with TRBD2. From germline, CDR1 is WNHNN and CDR2 SYGVQD (reference sequence). The CDR3 contains 16 residues. V shed 0 bases and J 7 bases; nucleotides not matched to a gene: 7. In nucleotides, the CDR3 is TGCGCCAGCAGTGAGTCGGTACTAGCGGGTAAAAATGAGCAGTTCTTC. Translated, it gives CASSESVLAGKNEQFF.

This clone was observed a single time. The chain has TRBV7-8 and TRBJ2-7; no reliable D call. The CDR3 spans 13 residues. Trimming took 1 base from V and 7 from J, leaving 11 bases between them. Germline lookup yields CDR1 SGHVS and CDR2 FQNEAQ. The CDR3 protein is CASSLVPGREQYF. CDR3 in DNA: TGTGCCAGCAGCTTAGTCCCGGGCCGAGAGCAGTACTTC.

This sequence joins TRBV4-3 and TRBJ2-2, with D possibly TRBD1 on 6 matching bases. The CDR3 spans 19 residues. Looked up from germline, CDR1 is LGHNA and CDR2 is YSLEER. V lost 0 bases and J lost 3, with 20 bases in between. As DNA, the CDR3 is TGCGCCAGCAGCCAAGAAGGGAGAAGGGGGACGGTTTACACCGGGGAGCTGTTTTTT. It is translated as CASSQEGRRGTVYTGELFF.

The chain has TRBV2 and TRBJ1-1; perhaps TRBD1 as D (6 bases). The length of the CDR3 is 15 residues. Per the germline V gene, CDR1 is SNHLY and CDR2 is FYNNEI. The germline V and J ends were trimmed by 4 bases and 6 bases, with 18 bases remaining between them. The CDR3 protein is CASSVRGTYSSEAFF. The CDR3 DNA follows: TGTGCCAGCAGTGTTAGGGGGACTTATAGTTCTGAAGCTTTCTTT.

J is TRBJ2-5 and V is TRBV18; 9 bases are shared with TRBD1. Trimming cost V 6 bases and J 4 bases; bases outside gene matches: 9. This CDR3 spans 15 amino acids. The germline V gene has CDR1 KGHSH and CDR2 LQKENI. CDR3 DNA: TGTGCCAGCTCCTTCGACAGGGGGGGATCAGAGACCCAGTACTTC. Its protein product is CASSFDRGGSETQYF.

A remark on this clone: A read error may produce the germline difference seen at one junction end. The chain employs TRBV19 and TRBJ2-7; D unclear. The germline V gene has CDR1 LNHDA and CDR2 SQIVND (reference sequence). The CDR3 covers 8 residues. CDR3 region: CASSYWDF. CDR3 coding DNA: TGTGCCAGTAGTTACTGGGACTTC.

The chain has TRBV6-5 and TRBJ1-4; D is possibly TRBD1 (6 bases). There are 14 residues in the CDR3. V lost 6 bases and J 4 bases, leaving 12 bases between the germline ends. Germline V lookup: CDR1 MNHEY, CDR2 SVGAGI. The CDR3 loop reads CASRVQGNNEKLFF. CDR3 in DNA: TGTGCCAGCAGGGTACAGGGTAATAATGAAAAACTGTTTTTT.

As to this clone: A junction boundary mismatches the germline segment, possibly from a read error. The chain has TRBV19 and TRBJ1-5, with 12 bases identical to TRBD1. CDR1 and CDR2 from the germline V gene are LNHDA and SQIVND (reference sequence). The CDR3 is 16 residues long. CDR3 nucleotide sequence: TGTGCCAGTAGTATAGCCGGGACAGGGGGCAACCAGCCCCAGCATTTT. It translates to CASSIAGTGGNQPQHF.

The genes are TRBV27 and TRBJ2-7; D is possibly TRBD1 or TRBD2 (5 bases each). This CDR3 region has 13 residues. Germline CDR1 MNHEY, CDR2 SMNVEV (reference sequence). The V end was cut by 4 bases, the J end by 2 bases, with 9 bases between. As DNA, the CDR3 is TGTGCCAGCAGTTCCCCGGGACCCTACGAGCAGTACTTC. This translates into CASSSPGPYEQYF.

J is TRBJ1-2 and V is TRBV9, with D perhaps matching TRBD1 (5 bases). From germline, CDR1 is SGDLS and CDR2 YYNGEE. V gave up 0 bases and J gave up 4 bases, with 16 bases separating them. The CDR3 covers 16 residues. The CDR3 sequence: CASSVDLREVSYGYTF. The CDR3 bases are TGTGCCAGCAGCGTAGACCTCAGGGAGGTGTCCTATGGCTACACCTTC.